This TCR beta chain was identified during a study of T cell responses to AZD1222 COVID-19 vaccine. This clone has a single count. Data came from immunoSEQ multiplex PCR; TCRdb stores just in-frame clones and leaves some out. The top ten clones hold less than 2.5% of a sample with 150,000 to 200,000 clones, 85% to 95% of them seen once. The CDR3 consists of 15 residues. Germline-derived CDR1 and CDR2 are KGHSH and LQKENI. Trimming removed 3 bases from V and 8 bases from J, with 17 bases in between. Sequences were derived from peripheral blood, sampled 28 days after the second AZD1222 dose. The clonotype comes from an adult who received the AZD1222 COVID-19 vaccine. The V gene is TRBV18, the J gene TRBJ2-1, with unresolved D. This CDR3 reads CASSPISTSSDEQFF. As DNA, the CDR3 is TGTGCCAGCTCACCTATTTCGACTTCAAGCGATGAGCAGTTCTTC. The full variable domain, with the rest looked up from reference TRBV18 and TRBJ2-1, is NAGVMQNPRHLVRRRGQEARLRCSPMKGHSHVYWYRQLPEEGLKFMVYLQKENIIDESGMPKERFSAEFPKEGPSILRIQQVVRGDSAAYFCASSPISTSSDEQFFGPGTRLTVL.